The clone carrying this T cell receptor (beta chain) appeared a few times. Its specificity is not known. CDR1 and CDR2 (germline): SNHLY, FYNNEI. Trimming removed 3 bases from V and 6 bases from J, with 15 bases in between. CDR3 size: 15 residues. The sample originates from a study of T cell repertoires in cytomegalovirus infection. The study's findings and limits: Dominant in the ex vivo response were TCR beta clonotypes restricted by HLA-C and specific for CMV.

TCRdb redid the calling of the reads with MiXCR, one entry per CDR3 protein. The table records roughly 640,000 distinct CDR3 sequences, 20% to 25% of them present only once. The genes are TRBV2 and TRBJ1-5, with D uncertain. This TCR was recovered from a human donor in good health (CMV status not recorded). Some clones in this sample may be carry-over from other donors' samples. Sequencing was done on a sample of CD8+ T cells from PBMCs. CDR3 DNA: TGTGCCAGCAGTGAGGAGGGTTGGCCAGGTCAGCCCCAGCATTTT. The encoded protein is CASSEEGWPGQPQHF.